This T cell receptor (beta chain) is drawn from a study of CD8 T cells in Susac syndrome. Reverse transcription of roughly 0.45 to 1 ug RNA was performed with random hexamers. The authors amplified TCR beta CDR3 across 54 Vbeta and 13 Jbeta using immunoSEQ multiplex PCR. MiXCR, applied by TCRdb to the immunoSEQ multiplex PCR reads, yields one record per CDR3 protein. The data contain about 150,000 distinct CDR3 sequences, 85% to 95% of them singletons. Per germline, CDR1 SNHLY and CDR2 FYNNEI. This CDR3 comprises 14 residues. The V segment lost 2 bases and the J segment 9 bases; nucleotides outside the gene matches: 4.

The chain combines TRBV2 with TRBJ2-1; TRBD2 agrees at 10 bases. The sample consisted of CD4+ T cells from PBMCs. The TCR was taken from a human donor with Susac syndrome. The chain's CDR3 is CASSERGLASEQFF. In nucleotides, the CDR3 is TGTGCCAGCAGTGAAAGGGGACTAGCGAGTGAGCAGTTCTTC.